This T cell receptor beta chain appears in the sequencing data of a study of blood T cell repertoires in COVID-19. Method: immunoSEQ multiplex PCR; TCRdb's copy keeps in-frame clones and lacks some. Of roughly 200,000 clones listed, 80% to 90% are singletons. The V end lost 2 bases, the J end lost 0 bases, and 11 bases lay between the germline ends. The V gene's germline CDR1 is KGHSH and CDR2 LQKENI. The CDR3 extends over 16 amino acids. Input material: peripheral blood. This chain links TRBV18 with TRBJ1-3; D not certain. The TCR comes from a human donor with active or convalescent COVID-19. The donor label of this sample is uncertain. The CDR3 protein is CASSPSYTSSGNTIYF. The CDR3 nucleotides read TGTGCCAGCTCACCATCGTATACGAGCTCTGGAAACACCATATATTTT.